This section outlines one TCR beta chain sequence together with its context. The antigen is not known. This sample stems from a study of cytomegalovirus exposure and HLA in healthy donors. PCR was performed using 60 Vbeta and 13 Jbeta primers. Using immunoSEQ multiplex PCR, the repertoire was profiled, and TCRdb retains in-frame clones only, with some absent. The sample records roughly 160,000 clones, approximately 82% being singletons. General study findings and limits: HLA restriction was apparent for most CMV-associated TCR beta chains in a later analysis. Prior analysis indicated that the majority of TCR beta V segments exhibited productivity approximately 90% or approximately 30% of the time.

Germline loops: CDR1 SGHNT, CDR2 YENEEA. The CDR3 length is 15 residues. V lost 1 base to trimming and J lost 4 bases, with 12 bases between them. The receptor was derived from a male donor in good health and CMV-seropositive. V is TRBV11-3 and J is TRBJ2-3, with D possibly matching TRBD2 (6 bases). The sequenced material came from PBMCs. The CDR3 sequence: CASSLGSGVADTQYF. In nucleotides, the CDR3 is TGTGCCAGCAGCTTAGGGTCGGGAGTGGCAGATACGCAGTATTTT.